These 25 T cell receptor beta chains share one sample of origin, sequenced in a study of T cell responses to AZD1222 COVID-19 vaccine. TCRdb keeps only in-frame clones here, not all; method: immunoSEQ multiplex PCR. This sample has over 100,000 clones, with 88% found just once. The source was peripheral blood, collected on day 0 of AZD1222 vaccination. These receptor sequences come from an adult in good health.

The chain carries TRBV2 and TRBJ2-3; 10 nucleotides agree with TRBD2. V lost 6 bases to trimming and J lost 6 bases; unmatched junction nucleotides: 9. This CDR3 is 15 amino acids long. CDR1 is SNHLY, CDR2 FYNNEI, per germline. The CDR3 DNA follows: TGTGCCAGCAGGAGGCTAGCGGGAGAAGTGGATACGCAGTATTTT. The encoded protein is CASRRLAGEVDTQYF.

CDR3 loop: CASSPSDRQYGYTF. For the CDR3, the DNA is TGCGCCAGCAGCCCCTCGGACAGACAATATGGCTACACCTTC. The J gene is TRBJ1-2, the V gene TRBV5-1; D is possibly TRBD1 (6 bases). Trimming took 4 bases from V and 5 from J, leaving 15 bases between them. Germline assignment: CDR1 SGHRS and CDR2 YFSETQ. The CDR3 is made up of 14 amino acids.

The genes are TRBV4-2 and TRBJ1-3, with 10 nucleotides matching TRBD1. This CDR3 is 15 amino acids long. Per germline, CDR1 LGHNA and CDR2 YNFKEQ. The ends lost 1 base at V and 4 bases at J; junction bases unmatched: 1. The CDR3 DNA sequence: TGTGCCAGCAGCCAAGGGACAGGGGGAGGAAACACCATATATTTT. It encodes CASSQGTGGGNTIYF.

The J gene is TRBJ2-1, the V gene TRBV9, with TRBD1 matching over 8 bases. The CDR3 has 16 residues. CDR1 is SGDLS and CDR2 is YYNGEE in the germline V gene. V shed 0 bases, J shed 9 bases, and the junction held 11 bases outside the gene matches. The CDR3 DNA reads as TGTGCCAGCAGCGTAGGGAGTGGGACAGGCCTTACTGAGCAGTTCTTC. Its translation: CASSVGSGTGLTEQFF.

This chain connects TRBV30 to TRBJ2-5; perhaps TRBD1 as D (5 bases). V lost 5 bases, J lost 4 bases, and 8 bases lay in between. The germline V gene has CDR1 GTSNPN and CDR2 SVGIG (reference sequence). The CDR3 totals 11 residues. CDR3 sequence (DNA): TGTGCCTGGCTCCAGGGAGAGACCCAGTACTTC. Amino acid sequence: CAWLQGETQYF.

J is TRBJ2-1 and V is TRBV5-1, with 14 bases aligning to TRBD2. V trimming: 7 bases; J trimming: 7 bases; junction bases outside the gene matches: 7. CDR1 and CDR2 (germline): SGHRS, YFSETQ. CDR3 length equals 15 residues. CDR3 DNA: TGCGCCAGCGCCCTGGGACTAGCGGGAGTGAATGAGCAGTTCTTC. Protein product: CASALGLAGVNEQFF. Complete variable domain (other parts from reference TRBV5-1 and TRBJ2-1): KAGVTQTPRYLIKTRGQQVTLSCSPISGHRSVSWYQQTPGQGLQFLFEYFSETQRNKGNFPGRFSGRQFSNSRSEMNVSTLELGDSALYLCASALGLAGVNEQFFGPGTRLTVL.

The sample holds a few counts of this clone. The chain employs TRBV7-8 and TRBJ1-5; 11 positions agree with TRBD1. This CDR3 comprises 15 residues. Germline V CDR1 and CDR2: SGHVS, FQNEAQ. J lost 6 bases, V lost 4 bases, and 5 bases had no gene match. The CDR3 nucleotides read TGTGCCAGCAGCTCGGACAGGGGGCAAAGTCAGCCCCAGCATTTT. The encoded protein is CASSSDRGQSQPQHF.

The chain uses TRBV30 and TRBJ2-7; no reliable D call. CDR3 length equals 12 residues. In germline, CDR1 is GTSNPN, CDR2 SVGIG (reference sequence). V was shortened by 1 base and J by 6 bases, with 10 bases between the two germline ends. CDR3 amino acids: CAWSDLGVEQYF. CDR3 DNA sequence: TGTGCCTGGAGTGACCTTGGGGTCGAGCAGTACTTC.

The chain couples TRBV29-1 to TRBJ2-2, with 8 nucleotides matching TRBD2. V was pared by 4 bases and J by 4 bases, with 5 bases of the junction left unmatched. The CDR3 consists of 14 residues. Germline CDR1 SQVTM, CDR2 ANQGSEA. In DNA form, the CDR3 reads TGCAGCGTTGGAAGCGGGAGTGGCACCGGGGAGCTGTTTTTT. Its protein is CSVGSGSGTGELFF.

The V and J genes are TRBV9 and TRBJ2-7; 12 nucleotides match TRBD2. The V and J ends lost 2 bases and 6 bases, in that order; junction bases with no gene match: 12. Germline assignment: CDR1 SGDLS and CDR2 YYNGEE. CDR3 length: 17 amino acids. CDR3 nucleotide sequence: TGTGCCAGCAGCGTCGGGACTAGCGGGCCCCTTAGCCTCGAGCAGTACTTC. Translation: CASSVGTSGPLSLEQYF.

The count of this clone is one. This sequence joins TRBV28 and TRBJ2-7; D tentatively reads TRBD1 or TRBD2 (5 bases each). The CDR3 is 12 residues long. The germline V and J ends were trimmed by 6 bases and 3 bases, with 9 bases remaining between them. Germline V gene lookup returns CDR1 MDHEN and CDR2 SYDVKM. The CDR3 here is CASSPRGYEQYF. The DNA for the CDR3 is TGTGCCAGCAGCCCGAGGGGCTACGAGCAGTACTTC.

The CDR3 region has the DNA TGTGCCAGCAGCCACCGGGACAGGCCTTACAATGAGCAGTTCTTC. Residues: CASSHRDRPYNEQFF. The J gene is TRBJ2-1, the V gene TRBV28; 8 bases line up with TRBD1. This CDR3 has 15 residues. Germline V gene sequence: CDR1 MDHEN, CDR2 SYDVKM. V shed 6 bases and J 4 bases; nucleotides not matched to a gene: 8. The full variable domain, completed using reference TRBV28 and TRBJ2-1, is DVKVTQSSRYLVKRTGEKVFLECVQDMDHENMFWYRQDPGLGLRLIYFSYDVKMKEKGDIPEGYSVSREKKERFSLILESASTNQTSMYLCASSHRDRPYNEQFFGPGTRLTVL.

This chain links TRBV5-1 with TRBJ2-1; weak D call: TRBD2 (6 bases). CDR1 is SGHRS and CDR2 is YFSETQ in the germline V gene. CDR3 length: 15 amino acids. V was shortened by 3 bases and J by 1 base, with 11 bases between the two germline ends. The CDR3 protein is CASSSGLMSYNEQFF. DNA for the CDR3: TGCGCCAGCAGCTCGGGACTGATGTCCTACAATGAGCAGTTCTTC.

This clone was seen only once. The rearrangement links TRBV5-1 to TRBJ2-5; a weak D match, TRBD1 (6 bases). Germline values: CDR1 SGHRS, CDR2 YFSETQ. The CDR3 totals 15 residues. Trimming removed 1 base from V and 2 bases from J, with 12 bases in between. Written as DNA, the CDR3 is TGCGCCAGCAGCTTGATCCCAGGGGTTCAAGAGACCCAGTACTTC. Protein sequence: CASSLIPGVQETQYF. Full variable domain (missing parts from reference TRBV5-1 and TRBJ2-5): KAGVTQTPRYLIKTRGQQVTLSCSPISGHRSVSWYQQTPGQGLQFLFEYFSETQRNKGNFPGRFSGRQFSNSRSEMNVSTLELGDSALYLCASSLIPGVQETQYFGPGTRLLVL.

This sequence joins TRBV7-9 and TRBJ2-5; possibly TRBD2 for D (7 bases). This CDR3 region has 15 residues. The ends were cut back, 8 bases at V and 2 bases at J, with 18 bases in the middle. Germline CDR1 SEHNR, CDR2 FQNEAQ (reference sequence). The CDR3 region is CASGKGGTPQETQYF. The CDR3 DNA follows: TGTGCCAGCGGAAAGGGGGGGACCCCTCAAGAGACCCAGTACTTC.

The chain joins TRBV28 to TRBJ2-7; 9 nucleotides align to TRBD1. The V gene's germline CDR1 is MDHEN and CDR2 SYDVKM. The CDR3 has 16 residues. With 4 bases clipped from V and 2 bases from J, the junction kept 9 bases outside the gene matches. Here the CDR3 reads CASSSPKTGGTYEQYF. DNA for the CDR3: TGTGCCAGCAGTTCCCCAAAGACAGGGGGAACCTACGAGCAGTACTTC.

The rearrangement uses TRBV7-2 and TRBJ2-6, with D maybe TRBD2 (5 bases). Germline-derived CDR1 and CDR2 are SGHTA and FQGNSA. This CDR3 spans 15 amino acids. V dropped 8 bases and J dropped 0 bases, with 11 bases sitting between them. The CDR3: CASRTGGSGANVLTF. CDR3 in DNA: TGTGCCAGCCGGACTGGCGGCTCTGGGGCCAACGTCCTGACTTTC.

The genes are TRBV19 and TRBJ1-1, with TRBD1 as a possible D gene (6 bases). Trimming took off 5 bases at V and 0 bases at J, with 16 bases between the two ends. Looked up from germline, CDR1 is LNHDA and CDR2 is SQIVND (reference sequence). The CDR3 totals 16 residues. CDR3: CASSPPGQPMNTEAFF. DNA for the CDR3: TGTGCCAGTAGTCCCCCGGGACAACCCATGAACACTGAAGCTTTCTTT.

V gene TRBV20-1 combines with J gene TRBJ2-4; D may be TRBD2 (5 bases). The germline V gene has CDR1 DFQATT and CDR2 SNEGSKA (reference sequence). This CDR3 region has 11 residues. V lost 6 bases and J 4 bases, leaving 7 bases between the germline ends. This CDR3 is CSATGKNIQYF. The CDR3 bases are TGCAGTGCCACGGGAAAAAACATTCAGTACTTC.

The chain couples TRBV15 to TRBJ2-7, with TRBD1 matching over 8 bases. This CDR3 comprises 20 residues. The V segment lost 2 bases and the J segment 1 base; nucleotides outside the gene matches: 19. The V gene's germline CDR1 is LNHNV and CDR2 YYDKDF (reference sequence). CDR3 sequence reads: CATSRRTGTGFLVGSYEQYF. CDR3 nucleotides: TGTGCCACCAGCAGACGTACCGGGACAGGTTTTTTGGTGGGTTCCTACGAGCAGTACTTC.

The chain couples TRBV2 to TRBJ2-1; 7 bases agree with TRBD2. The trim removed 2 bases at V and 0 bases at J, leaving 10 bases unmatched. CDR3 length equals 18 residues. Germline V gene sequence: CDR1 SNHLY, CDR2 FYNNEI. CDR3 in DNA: TGTGCCAGCAGTGAATGGCGCGGGAGAGGCGCCTCCTACAATGAGCAGTTCTTC. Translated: CASSEWRGRGASYNEQFF.

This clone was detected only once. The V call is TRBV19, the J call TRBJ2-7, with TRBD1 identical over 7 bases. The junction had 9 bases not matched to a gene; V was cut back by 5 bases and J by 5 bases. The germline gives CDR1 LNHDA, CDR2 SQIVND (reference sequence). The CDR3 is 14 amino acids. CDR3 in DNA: TGTGCCAGTAGTCCTCTAGACAGGGACCACGAGCAGTACTTC. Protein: CASSPLDRDHEQYF.

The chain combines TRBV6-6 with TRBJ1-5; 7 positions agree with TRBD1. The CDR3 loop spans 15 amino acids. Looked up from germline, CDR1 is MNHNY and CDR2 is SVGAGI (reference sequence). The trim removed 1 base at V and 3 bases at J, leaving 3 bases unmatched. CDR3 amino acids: CASSYYGQVNQPQHF. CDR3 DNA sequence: TGTGCCAGCAGTTACTACGGACAGGTCAATCAGCCCCAGCATTTT.

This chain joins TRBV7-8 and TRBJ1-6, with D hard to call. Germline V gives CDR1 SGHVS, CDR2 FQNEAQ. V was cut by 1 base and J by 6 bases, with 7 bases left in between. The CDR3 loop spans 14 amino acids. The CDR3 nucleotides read TGTGCCAGCAGCTTAGGAGGGCTTAATTCACCCCTCCACTTT. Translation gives CASSLGGLNSPLHF.

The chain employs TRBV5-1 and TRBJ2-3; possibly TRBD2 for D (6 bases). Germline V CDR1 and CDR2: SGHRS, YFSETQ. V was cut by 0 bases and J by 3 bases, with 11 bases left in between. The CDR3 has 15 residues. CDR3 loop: CASSLDGGRTDTQYF. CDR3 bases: TGCGCCAGCAGCTTGGACGGTGGGAGGACAGATACGCAGTATTTT.